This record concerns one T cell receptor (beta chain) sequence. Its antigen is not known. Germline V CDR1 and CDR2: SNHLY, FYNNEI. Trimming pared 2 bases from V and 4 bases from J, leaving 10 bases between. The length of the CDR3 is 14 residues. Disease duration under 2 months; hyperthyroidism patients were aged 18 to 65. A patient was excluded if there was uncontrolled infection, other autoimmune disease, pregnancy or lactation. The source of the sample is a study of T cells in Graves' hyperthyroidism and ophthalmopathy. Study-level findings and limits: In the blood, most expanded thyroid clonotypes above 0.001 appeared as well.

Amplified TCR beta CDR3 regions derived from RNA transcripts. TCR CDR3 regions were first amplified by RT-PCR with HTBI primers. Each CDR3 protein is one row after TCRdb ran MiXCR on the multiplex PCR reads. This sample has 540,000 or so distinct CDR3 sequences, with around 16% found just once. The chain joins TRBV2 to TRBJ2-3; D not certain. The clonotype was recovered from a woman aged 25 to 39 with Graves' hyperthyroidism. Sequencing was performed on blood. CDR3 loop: CASSETRTSDTQYF. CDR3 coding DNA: TGTGCCAGCAGTGAAACCCGGACCTCAGATACGCAGTATTTT.